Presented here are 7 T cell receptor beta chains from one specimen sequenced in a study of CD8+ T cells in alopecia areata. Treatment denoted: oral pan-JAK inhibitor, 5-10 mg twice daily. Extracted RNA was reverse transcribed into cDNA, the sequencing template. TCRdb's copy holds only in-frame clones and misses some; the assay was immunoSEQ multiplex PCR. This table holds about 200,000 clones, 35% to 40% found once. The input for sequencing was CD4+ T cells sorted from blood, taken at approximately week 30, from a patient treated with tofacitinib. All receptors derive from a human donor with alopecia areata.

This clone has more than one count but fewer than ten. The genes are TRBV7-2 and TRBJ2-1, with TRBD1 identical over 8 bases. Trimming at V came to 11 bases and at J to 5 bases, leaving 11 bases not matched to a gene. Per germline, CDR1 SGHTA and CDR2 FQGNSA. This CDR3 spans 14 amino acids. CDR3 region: CASGGQGSHNEQFF. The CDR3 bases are TGTGCCTCTGGTGGACAGGGTAGTCACAATGAGCAGTTCTTC.

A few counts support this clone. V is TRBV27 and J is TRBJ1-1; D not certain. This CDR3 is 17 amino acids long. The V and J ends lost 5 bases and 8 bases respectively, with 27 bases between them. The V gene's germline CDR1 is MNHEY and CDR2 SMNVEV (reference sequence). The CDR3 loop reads CASSPRGPHEPVLEAFF. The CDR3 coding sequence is TGTGCCAGCAGTCCCCGTGGCCCTCACGAACCTGTATTGGAAGCTTTCTTT.

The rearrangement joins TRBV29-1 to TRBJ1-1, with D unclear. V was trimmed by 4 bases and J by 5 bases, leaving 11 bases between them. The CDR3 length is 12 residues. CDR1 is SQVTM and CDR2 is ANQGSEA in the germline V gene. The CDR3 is CSVGYPDTEAFF. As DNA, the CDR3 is TGCAGCGTTGGATACCCAGATACTGAAGCTTTCTTT. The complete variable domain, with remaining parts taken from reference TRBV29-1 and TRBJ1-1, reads SAVISQKPSRDICQRGTSLTIQCQVDSQVTMMFWYRQQPGQSLTLIATANQGSEATYESGFVIDKFPISRPNLTFSTLTVSNMSPEDSSIYLCSVGYPDTEAFFGQGTRLTVV.

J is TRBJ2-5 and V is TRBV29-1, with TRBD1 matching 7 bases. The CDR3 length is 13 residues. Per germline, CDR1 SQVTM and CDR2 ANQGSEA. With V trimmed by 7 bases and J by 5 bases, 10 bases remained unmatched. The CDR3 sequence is CSARRTGAETQYF. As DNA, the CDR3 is TGCAGCGCCCGACGGACAGGCGCGGAGACCCAGTACTTC.

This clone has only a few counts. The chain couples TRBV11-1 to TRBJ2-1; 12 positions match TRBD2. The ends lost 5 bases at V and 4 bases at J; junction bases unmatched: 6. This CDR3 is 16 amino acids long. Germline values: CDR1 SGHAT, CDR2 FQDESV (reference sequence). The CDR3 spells CASSPWTSGVYNEQFF. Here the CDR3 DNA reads TGTGCCAGCAGCCCCTGGACTAGCGGGGTATACAATGAGCAGTTCTTC.

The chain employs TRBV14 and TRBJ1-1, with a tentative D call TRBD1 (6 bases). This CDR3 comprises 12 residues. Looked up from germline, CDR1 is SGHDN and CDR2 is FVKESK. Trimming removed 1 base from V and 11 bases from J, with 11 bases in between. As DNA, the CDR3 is TGTGCCAGCAGCCAAGCAGGGGTAAGCGCTTTCTTT. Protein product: CASSQAGVSAFF.

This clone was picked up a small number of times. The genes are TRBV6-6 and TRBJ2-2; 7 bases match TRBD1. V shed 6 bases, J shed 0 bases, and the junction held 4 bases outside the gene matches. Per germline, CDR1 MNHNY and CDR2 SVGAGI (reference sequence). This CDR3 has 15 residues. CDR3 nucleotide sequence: TGTGCCAGCAGAACAGGGACAGCGAACACCGGGGAGCTGTTTTTT. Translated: CASRTGTANTGELFF.